This entry is about one TCR beta chain. Its binding antigen is unknown. A junction boundary mismatches the germline segment, possibly from a read error. The sequencing machine was an Illumina NovaSeq 6000. cDNA libraries for TCRalpha and TCRbeta were prepared by 5'RACE using constant-segment primers, with sample barcodes and unique molecular identifiers added. Trizol reagent was used to extract RNA from every sample. Amplification of the libraries took two PCR steps, and the second step added a second sample barcode plus Illumina TruSeq adapters. The libraries were sequenced on an Illumina NovaSeq using 2 x 150 bp paired-end reads. Per the source publication's procedure: The reads were demultiplexed and collapsed into UMI-guided consensus sequences using migec v1.2.7. With mixcr v2.1.11, UMI consensuses were aligned to TRA and TRB V and J templates and assembled into clonotypes. Clonotypes were classified as expanded or contracted when called significant by both edgeR and NoisET, with noise models trained on biological replicates. For edgeR calls, the thresholds were a false discovery rate-adjusted p below 0.01 and a log2 fold-change of 1. As an exploratory analysis of dynamics, PCA with hierarchical clustering was applied to max-normalized trajectories of the 1000 most abundant clonotypes. Separately sequenced CD4+ and CD8+ repertoires were used to assign the CD4 or CD8 phenotype of responding clones. TCRdb ran its own pipeline on the public reads, namely fastp trimming at Q25 and MiXCR clone calling, and kept in-frame beta chains. Here each entry gathers all rows of one CDR3 protein and keeps the most common genes and DNA. The V and J calls were not made by the authors but by TCRdb's processing. Within this sample are 250,000 to 350,000 distinct CDR3 sequences, with roughly 21% of them counted one time only. The ten largest clones represent 20% to 25% of the sample.

This sample is part of a study of T-cell memory formation after mild COVID-19 (dated by TCRdb to the early 2020s). Background on the whole study: TCR sequence clusters from the two donors were found to be largely donor specific. Two young, previously healthy adult volunteers, one female and one male, were included in the cohort. In a couple of donors, T-cell clones that expanded and contracted after mild COVID-19 were followed by sequencing TCRalpha and TCRbeta repertoires longitudinally. Here is what the overall study found, with its caveats: Only a couple of mild cases were covered in the study, and larger cohorts including severe cases with pre-infection samples were considered necessary. From day 15 to 85, contracting clones showed balanced CD4/CD8 phenotypes, whereas a second wave of clones that expanded from day 15 to 37 leaned towards CD4+. Whether the second-wave clones peaking on day 37 were SARS-CoV-2 specific was not confirmed. Contracting CD4+ clones appeared mostly in the CM and EM memory subsets, whereas CD8+ clones were enriched in EMRA. Some responding clones were detected in pre-infection memory, which suggested that pre-existing cross-reactive memory T cells had joined the SARS-CoV-2 response.

Ficoll-Paque density gradient centrifugation was the method used to isolate PBMCs. The sequenced sample consisted of PBMCs or a T cell subset sorted from them (not recorded which). The sequence was obtained from a man in his late teens or twenties who had mild COVID-19 (a few samples of this study predate the infection). The sample titles of this study are shuffled in the database, so cell type and time point are left out; the donor was told from shared clones.

The CDR3 in this case is CDSSLAGTTDTQYF. The nucleotide sequence is TGTGACAGCAGCTTAGCCGGCACCACAGATACGCAGTATTTT. This chain joins TRBV7-3 to TRBJ2-3; no D gene is confidently identified. The germline V gene yields SGHTA for CDR1 and FQGTGA for CDR2. From cysteine to phenylalanine, the CDR3 is 14 amino acids long. The only DNA kept is the CDR3, 42 bases in frame from the first base. With the rest looked up from the reference TRBV7-3 and TRBJ2-3 genes rather than sequenced, the full variable domain is GAGVSQTPSNKVTEKGKYVELRCDPISGHTALYWYRQSLGQGPEFLIYFQGTGAADDSGLPNDRFFAVRPEGSVSTLKIQRTERGDSAVYLCDSSLAGTTDTQYFGPGTRLTVL.